These 29 T cell receptor beta chains were all obtained from the same sample, sequenced in a study of T cell responses to AZD1222 COVID-19 vaccine. Data came from immunoSEQ multiplex PCR; TCRdb stores just in-frame clones and leaves some out. The sample lists about 81,000 clones; 80% to 90% were seen once. This material consisted of peripheral blood, taken 28 days after the second AZD1222 dose. All receptors come from an adult who received the AZD1222 COVID-19 vaccine.

The V and J genes are TRBV9 and TRBJ2-3; TRBD2 agrees at 11 bases. Germline trimming cut 0 bases from V and 7 bases from J; bases unmatched to any gene: 7. This CDR3 region has 16 residues. In germline, CDR1 is SGDLS, CDR2 YYNGEE. For the CDR3, the DNA is TGTGCCAGCAGCGTAGAGATAGCGGGAGGGCTGAATACGCAGTATTTT. It yields the protein CASSVEIAGGLNTQYF.

The V call is TRBV9, the J call TRBJ1-1; D gene unclear. The length of the CDR3 is 13 residues. CDR1 and CDR2 from the germline V gene are SGDLS and YYNGEE. V lost 3 bases and J 8 bases, leaving 14 bases between the germline ends. As DNA, the CDR3 is TGTGCCAGCAGCGCCTCGGCCGAGGGAGAAGCTTTCTTT. Translation gives CASSASAEGEAFF.

The sample holds one count of this clone. The gene calls are TRBV7-7 and TRBJ1-1, with a weak D call TRBD1 (5 bases). The germline gives CDR1 SSHAT, CDR2 FNYEAQ (reference sequence). Trimming left V 2 bases short and J 1 base short, with 23 bases between. The CDR3 covers 19 residues. CDR3 residues: CASSLIGDLELLRNTEAFF. In DNA form, the CDR3 reads TGTGCCAGCAGCTTAATTGGGGACCTCGAACTCCTTCGGAACACTGAAGCTTTCTTT.

The chain employs TRBV28 and TRBJ2-3; D may match TRBD1 or TRBD2 (5 bases each). CDR3 length equals 15 residues. V dropped 3 bases and J dropped 1 base, with 11 bases sitting between them. From germline, CDR1 is MDHEN and CDR2 SYDVKM. The CDR3 nucleotides read TGTGCCAGCAGTTTGTCCCGAGGGGGCACAGATACGCAGTATTTT. Translated: CASSLSRGGTDTQYF.

This clone has only a few counts. J is TRBJ2-2 and V is TRBV18, with TRBD1 as a possible D gene (6 bases). CDR3 length: 16 amino acids. Germline V CDR1 and CDR2: KGHSH, LQKENI. The germline V and J ends were trimmed by 3 bases and 2 bases, with 13 bases remaining between them. The CDR3 is CASSPVGQTNTGELFF. CDR3 DNA sequence: TGTGCCAGCTCACCTGTTGGACAGACAAACACCGGGGAGCTGTTTTTT. Looking up the rest from reference TRBV18 and TRBJ2-2 gives the full variable domain: NAGVMQNPRHLVRRRGQEARLRCSPMKGHSHVYWYRQLPEEGLKFMVYLQKENIIDESGMPKERFSAEFPKEGPSILRIQQVVRGDSAAYFCASSPVGQTNTGELFFGEGSRLTVL.

The chain recombines TRBV5-1 with TRBJ2-7, with TRBD2 identical over 8 bases. CDR3 size: 15 residues. With 5 bases clipped from V and 3 bases from J, the junction kept 10 bases outside the gene matches. Germline values: CDR1 SGHRS, CDR2 YFSETQ. CDR3 region: CASSKTGGPDYEQYF. For the CDR3, the DNA is TGCGCCAGCAGTAAAACGGGAGGGCCGGACTACGAGCAGTACTTC. Complete variable domain (other parts from reference TRBV5-1 and TRBJ2-7): KAGVTQTPRYLIKTRGQQVTLSCSPISGHRSVSWYQQTPGQGLQFLFEYFSETQRNKGNFPGRFSGRQFSNSRSEMNVSTLELGDSALYLCASSKTGGPDYEQYFGPGTRLTVT.

The rearrangement joins TRBV12-3 or TRBV12-4 to TRBJ1-4; the D is unclear. The V end lost 3 bases, the J end lost 8 bases, and 10 bases lay between the germline ends. The CDR3 runs 13 residues. The CDR3 region is CASSLGIEEKLFF. The CDR3 DNA sequence: TGTGCCAGCAGTTTGGGAATAGAGGAAAAACTGTTTTTT.

In its sample, this clone was seen once. The V gene is TRBV13, the J gene TRBJ2-5; TRBD2 agrees at 9 bases. There are 16 residues in the CDR3. Trimming took 5 bases from V and 5 from J; bases not matched to a gene: 12. Germline-derived CDR1 and CDR2 are PRHDT and FYEKMQ (reference sequence). The CDR3 DNA sequence: TGTGCCAGCAGCCCTCAAAGAGGACTAGCGTACGAGACCCAGTACTTC. This encodes CASSPQRGLAYETQYF.

This sequence joins TRBV9 and TRBJ1-1; D remains ambiguous. The CDR3 totals 14 residues. V lost 0 bases and J 3 bases, leaving 9 bases between the germline ends. Germline V CDR1 and CDR2: SGDLS, YYNGEE. The CDR3 nucleotides are TGTGCCAGCAGCGTAGGAGGGAGGGACACTGAAGCTTTCTTT. Translated, it gives CASSVGGRDTEAFF.

The chain recombines TRBV28 with TRBJ2-5; D gene unclear. Trimming left V 6 bases short and J 2 bases short, with 7 bases between. The germline V gene has CDR1 MDHEN and CDR2 SYDVKM. This CDR3 has 12 amino acids. For the CDR3, the DNA is TGTGCCAGCAGAACTCAGCAAGAGACCCAGTACTTC. Amino acid sequence: CASRTQQETQYF.

This chain links TRBV7-2 with TRBJ2-1; the D gene could be TRBD1 or TRBD2 (5 bases each). Trimming removed 1 base at V and 3 bases at J, with 16 bases between. Germline V CDR1 and CDR2: SGHTA, FQGNSA. The CDR3 spans 17 residues. In nucleotides, the CDR3 is TGTGCCAGCAGCTTAGTTCCTCCGGGACGGATCTACAATGAGCAGTTCTTC. Its translation is CASSLVPPGRIYNEQFF.

The chain employs TRBV5-8 and TRBJ2-5, with 8 positions matching TRBD2. Trimming cost V 0 bases and J 5 bases; bases outside gene matches: 9. CDR1 is SGHTS and CDR2 is YDEGEE in the germline V gene. This CDR3 spans 16 amino acids. This CDR3 reads CASSLGERGPRETQYF. In nucleotides, the CDR3 is TGTGCCAGCAGCTTGGGAGAGCGGGGGCCCCGGGAGACCCAGTACTTC. The variable domain in full, with the rest retrieved from reference TRBV5-8 and TRBJ2-5, is EAGVTQSPTHLIKTRGQQATLRCSPISGHTSVYWYQQALGLGLQFLLWYDEGEERNRGNFPPRFSGRQFPNYSSELNVNALELEDSALYLCASSLGERGPRETQYFGPGTRLLVL.

This clone has a single count. The rearrangement links TRBV5-6 to TRBJ2-2, with D possibly matching TRBD2 (5 bases). Germline assignment: CDR1 SGHDT and CDR2 YYEEEE. The V end lost 2 bases, the J end lost 7 bases, and 12 bases lay between the germline ends. This CDR3 has 14 residues. This CDR3 is CASSLTGVGGELFF. The CDR3 region has the DNA TGTGCCAGCAGCTTAACCGGGGTCGGCGGGGAGCTGTTTTTT. The whole variable domain, remainder taken from reference TRBV5-6 and TRBJ2-2, is DAGVTQSPTHLIKTRGQQVTLRCSPKSGHDTVSWYQQALGQGPQFIFQYYEEEERQRGNFPDRFSGHQFPNYSSELNVNALLLGDSALYLCASSLTGVGGELFFGEGSRLTVL.

The rearrangement links TRBV4-1 to TRBJ2-7; TRBD1 is a possible D gene (5 bases). Germline values: CDR1 MGHRA, CDR2 YSYEKL. The germline V and J ends were trimmed by 0 bases and 3 bases, with 9 bases remaining between them. The CDR3 is made up of 14 amino acids. The CDR3 reads CASSQDRQGYEQYF. DNA for the CDR3: TGCGCCAGCAGCCAAGATAGGCAGGGCTACGAGCAGTACTTC.

CDR3 in DNA: TGTGCCAGCAGTGCCCGGGACCTGGGCTATGGCTACACCTTC. Translating it yields CASSARDLGYGYTF. V and J are TRBV6-4 and TRBJ1-2; weak D call: TRBD1 (5 bases). The CDR3 has 14 amino acids. Germline V lookup: CDR1 MRHNA, CDR2 SNTAGT. V dropped 4 bases and J dropped 4 bases, with 13 bases sitting between them.

V gene TRBV5-1 combines with J gene TRBJ1-5; D not resolved. Germline V gene data show CDR1 as SGHRS and CDR2 as YFSETQ. V gave up 0 bases and J gave up 3 bases, with 7 bases separating them. This CDR3 spans 14 amino acids. CDR3 residues: CASSLGGNNQPQHF. The CDR3 nucleotides are TGCGCCAGCAGCTTGGGGGGAAACAATCAGCCCCAGCATTTT. The variable domain in full, with the rest retrieved from reference TRBV5-1 and TRBJ1-5, is KAGVTQTPRYLIKTRGQQVTLSCSPISGHRSVSWYQQTPGQGLQFLFEYFSETQRNKGNFPGRFSGRQFSNSRSEMNVSTLELGDSALYLCASSLGGNNQPQHFGDGTRLSIL.

The chain recombines TRBV28 with TRBJ1-2; the D is unclear. Per germline, CDR1 MDHEN and CDR2 SYDVKM. V lost 9 bases and J lost 7, with 12 bases in between. The CDR3 sequence is 11 residues long. In DNA, the CDR3 is TGTGCCAGTTCGGAGACTGCTGGCTACACCTTC. Its translation: CASSETAGYTF.

The chain joins TRBV6-5 to TRBJ1-4; weak D call: TRBD1 (5 bases). Trimming pared 6 bases from V and 8 bases from J, leaving 16 bases between. Germline CDR1 reads MNHEY; CDR2 reads SVGAGI. The CDR3 consists of 14 residues. The DNA of the CDR3 is TGTGCCAGCAGAGGGGCCAGGTCCCGCGAAAAACTGTTTTTT. It translates to CASRGARSREKLFF.

The genes are TRBV24-1 and TRBJ2-7, with D possibly TRBD1 on 5 matching bases. The length of the CDR3 is 13 residues. CDR1 and CDR2 (germline): KGHDR, SFDVKD. V was trimmed by 2 bases and J by 7 bases, leaving 11 bases between them. The CDR3, as DNA: TGTGCCACCAGTGATTGGGGCAACGTAGAGCAGTACTTC. It specifies CATSDWGNVEQYF.

On this clone itself: One junction end does not reproduce the germline sequence, and a read error may be involved. The chain employs TRBV28 and TRBJ1-4; the D is unclear. There are 10 residues in the CDR3. Germline loops: CDR1 MDHEN, CDR2 SYDVKM. Written as DNA, the CDR3 is TGTGCCAGCAGTGGAGACACCCCCATTTTT. Translated, it gives CASSGDTPIF.

The chain combines TRBV19 with TRBJ2-5; TRBD2 is a possible D gene (6 bases). This CDR3 contains 15 residues. The ends were cut back, 3 bases at V and 4 bases at J, with 15 bases in the middle. Germline lookup yields CDR1 LNHDA and CDR2 SQIVND (reference sequence). The CDR3 coding sequence is TGTGCCAGTAGTATGGCAACTAGCTTTCGAGAGACCCAGTACTTC. Translated, it gives CASSMATSFRETQYF.

This clone was counted only a few times. The chain has TRBV9 and TRBJ1-6, with D uncertain. The CDR3 has 14 amino acids. V lost 0 bases and J 10 bases, leaving 11 bases between the germline ends. Germline CDR1 SGDLS, CDR2 YYNGEE. The chain's CDR3 is CASSVGLQGSPLHF. Written as DNA, the CDR3 is TGTGCCAGCAGCGTAGGCTTGCAAGGATCACCCCTCCACTTT. Using reference TRBV9 and TRBJ1-6 for the parts outside the CDR3, the full variable domain is DSGVTQTPKHLITATGQRVTLRCSPRSGDLSVYWYQQSLDQGLQFLIQYYNGEERAKGNILERFSAQQFPDLHSELNLSSLELGDSALYFCASSVGLQGSPLHFGNGTRLTVT.

The V call is TRBV11-2, the J call TRBJ2-7; weak D call: TRBD1 (6 bases). Looked up from germline, CDR1 is SGHAT and CDR2 is FQNNGV. The CDR3 is made up of 13 amino acids. V shed 0 bases and J shed 3 bases, with 6 bases lying between them. This CDR3 reads CASSLEQGYEQYF. Here the CDR3 DNA reads TGTGCCAGCAGCTTAGAACAGGGCTACGAGCAGTACTTC.

This chain connects TRBV20-1 to TRBJ1-2; TRBD1 aligns across 8 bases. The germline CDR1 and CDR2 sequences are DFQATT and SNEGSKA (reference sequence). This CDR3 spans 15 amino acids. The junction had 7 bases not matched to a gene; V was cut back by 3 bases and J by 1 base. The CDR3 protein is CSASARTGNNYGYTF. The CDR3 nucleotides are TGCAGTGCTAGTGCCCGGACAGGGAATAACTATGGCTACACCTTC.

For the CDR3, the DNA is TGTGCCAGCAGGGTACAGGGGGCAGGCGGTGGCTACACCTTC. Protein sequence: CASRVQGAGGGYTF. The chain has TRBV28 and TRBJ1-2, with 9 bases aligning to TRBD1. The CDR3 length is 14 residues. Losses at the gene ends were 6 bases for V and 7 bases for J; bases not matched to a gene: 9. The V gene's germline CDR1 is MDHEN and CDR2 SYDVKM.

This clone was seen a few times. This chain joins TRBV28 and TRBJ1-5; D remains unclear. There are 16 residues in the CDR3. V was cut by 8 bases and J by 0 bases, with 17 bases left in between. In germline, CDR1 is MDHEN, CDR2 SYDVKM. CDR3 coding DNA: TGTGCCAGCGTATACAGCTCACGGATTAGCAATCAGCCCCAGCATTTT. Residues: CASVYSSRISNQPQHF.

This rearrangement joins TRBV6-6 to TRBJ1-1, with D possibly matching TRBD1 (6 bases). V was trimmed by 7 bases and J by 0 bases, leaving 12 bases between them. CDR3 length: 14 amino acids. Per the germline V gene, CDR1 is MNHNY and CDR2 is SVGAGI (reference sequence). CDR3 loop: CASNPGQMNTEAFF. The CDR3 nucleotides are TGTGCCAGCAACCCCGGACAGATGAACACTGAAGCTTTCTTT.

This chain uses TRBV5-6 with TRBJ1-5, with TRBD1 identical over 8 bases. CDR1 SGHDT and CDR2 YYEEEE come from the germline V gene. Unmatched junction bases numbered 3, after V lost 0 bases and J lost 7 bases. The CDR3 covers 14 residues. The CDR3 bases are TGTGCCAGCAGCTTGGCAGGGGGCAGACAGCCCCAGCATTTT. It yields the protein CASSLAGGRQPQHF.

The chain carries TRBV28 and TRBJ2-7, with D possibly being TRBD2 (6 bases). Trimming removed 4 bases from V and 4 bases from J, with 8 bases in between. The length of the CDR3 is 12 residues. Germline CDR1 is MDHEN and CDR2 is SYDVKM. The CDR3 here is CASSSTSYEQYF. Written as DNA, the CDR3 is TGTGCCAGCAGTTCGACTAGTTACGAGCAGTACTTC.